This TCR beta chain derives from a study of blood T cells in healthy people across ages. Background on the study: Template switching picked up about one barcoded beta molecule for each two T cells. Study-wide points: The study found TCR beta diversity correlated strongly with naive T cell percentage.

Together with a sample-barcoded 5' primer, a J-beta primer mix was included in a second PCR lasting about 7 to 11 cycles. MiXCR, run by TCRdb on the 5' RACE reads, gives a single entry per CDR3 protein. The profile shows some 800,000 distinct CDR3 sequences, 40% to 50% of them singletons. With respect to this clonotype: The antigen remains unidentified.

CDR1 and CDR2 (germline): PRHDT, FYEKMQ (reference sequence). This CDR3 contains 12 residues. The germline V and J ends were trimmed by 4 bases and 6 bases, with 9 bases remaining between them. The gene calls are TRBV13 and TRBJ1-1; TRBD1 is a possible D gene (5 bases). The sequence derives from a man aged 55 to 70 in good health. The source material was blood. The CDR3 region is CASSSVGAEAFF. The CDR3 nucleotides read TGTGCCAGCAGCTCGGTAGGGGCTGAAGCTTTCTTT.